This T cell receptor (beta chain) came from a study of T cells in Graves' hyperthyroidism and ophthalmopathy. Study conclusions and caveats: Ophthalmopathy and stable hyperthyroidism were separated by a 13 V-J model. Median prediction lead before ophthalmopathy onset was around 6.9 months with the model.

This clonotype was recorded many times. Its antigen is not identified. This CDR3 comprises 14 residues. Germline lookup yields CDR1 LNHDA and CDR2 SQIVND (reference sequence). The J segment lost 8 bases and the V segment lost 4 bases, leaving 7 bases of the junction unmatched. Regions amplified from RNA transcripts were the TCR beta CDR3 regions. HTBI primers were the set used in a first-round RT-PCR of the TCR CDR3. TCRdb passed the multiplex PCR reads through MiXCR, listing each CDR3 protein once. The table has about 600,000 distinct CDR3 sequences, roughly 15% seen once. This clonotype was sampled from a woman aged 50 to 65 with Graves' ophthalmopathy. Sequencing input: blood. The rearrangement joins TRBV19 to TRBJ1-5; 8 bases map to TRBD1. CDR3 sequence (DNA): TGTGCCAGTAGTAACGGACAGGGTAGGGAGCCCCAGCATTTT. Its translation: CASSNGQGREPQHF.